The 8 T cell receptor beta chains in this list originate from one sample, sequenced in a study of Tregs in tolerant kidney transplant recipients. Data came from immunoSEQ multiplex PCR; TCRdb stores just in-frame clones and leaves some out. This table holds approximately 100,000 clones, 90% to 95% found once. Sequencing was performed on CD4+ T cells from blood, taken before the transplant. All receptors derive from a human donor who received a combined kidney and bone marrow transplant.

Only a few counts were recorded for this clone. The chain is built from TRBV6-5 and TRBJ2-1; D might be TRBD1 (6 bases). V was cut by 6 bases and J by 7 bases, with 13 bases left in between. This CDR3 contains 13 residues. The germline CDR1 and CDR2 sequences are MNHEY and SVGAGI. DNA of the CDR3: TGTGCCAGCAGGAGGATCGACAGGAATGAGCAGTTCTTC. Its protein product is CASRRIDRNEQFF.

The chain uses TRBV7-2 and TRBJ2-3; tentative D call: TRBD1 (5 bases). CDR1 is SGHTA and CDR2 is FQGNSA in the germline V gene. CDR3 length: 14 amino acids. Trimming took off 5 bases at V and 0 bases at J, with 9 bases between the two ends. CDR3 residues: CASSIQASTDTQYF. The CDR3 nucleotides are TGTGCCAGCAGCATACAGGCCAGCACAGATACGCAGTATTTT.

About this clone: One end of the junction does not line up with germline, which may come from a read error. The chain combines TRBV27 with TRBJ1-5; unclear D gene. Germline V gene lookup returns CDR1 MNHEY and CDR2 SMNVEV (reference sequence). The CDR3 is made up of 14 amino acids. The CDR3 here is CASSLNRGSQPQNF. CDR3 coding DNA: TGTGCCAGCAGTTTAAACCGGGGTAGCCAGCCCCAGAATTTT.

The table lists this clone with a count of one. The chain is built from TRBV7-2 and TRBJ2-7; 7 nucleotides line up with TRBD1. The CDR3 covers 13 residues. The germline V gene encodes CDR1 SGHTA and CDR2 FQGNSA. V was pared by 4 bases and J by 6 bases, with 6 bases of the junction left unmatched. DNA of the CDR3: TGTGCCAGCAGCTCCCGTGCAGGGGGCGAGCAGTACTTC. Protein product: CASSSRAGGEQYF.

The chain recombines TRBV7-3 with TRBJ2-7, with TRBD2 matching 9 bases. V dropped 5 bases and J dropped 6; count of bases not matched to a gene: 8. The CDR3 runs 14 residues. CDR1 is SGHTA, CDR2 FQGTGA, per germline. CDR3 loop: CASSPLAGGTEQYF. In DNA, the CDR3 is TGTGCCAGCAGCCCCTTGGCGGGAGGGACCGAGCAGTACTTC.

The chain combines TRBV7-7 with TRBJ2-5; 9 positions agree with TRBD2. The ends lost 2 bases at V and 4 bases at J; junction bases unmatched: 5. CDR3 length: 15 amino acids. Germline loops: CDR1 SSHAT, CDR2 FNYEAQ (reference sequence). The DNA of the CDR3 is TGTGCCAGCAGCTTACGAGCGGGGGGCGGAGAGACCCAGTACTTC. Protein sequence: CASSLRAGGGETQYF.

This chain links TRBV4-2 with TRBJ2-1, with 8 bases identical to TRBD2. The CDR3 length is 14 residues. V dropped 6 bases and J dropped 7; count of bases not matched to a gene: 8. Germline V gives CDR1 LGHNA, CDR2 YNFKEQ. CDR3 DNA sequence: TGTGCCAGCAGAACAAGCGGGGGAATTAATGAGCAGTTCTTC. It specifies CASRTSGGINEQFF.

V gene TRBV18 combines with J gene TRBJ1-2; D is uncertain. The CDR3 covers 14 residues. V was trimmed by 2 bases and J by 3 bases, leaving 10 bases between them. From germline, CDR1 is KGHSH and CDR2 LQKENI. The CDR3 nucleotides are TGTGCCAGCTCACCAGGAGCGGAAGACTATGGCTACACCTTC. Translation: CASSPGAEDYGYTF.